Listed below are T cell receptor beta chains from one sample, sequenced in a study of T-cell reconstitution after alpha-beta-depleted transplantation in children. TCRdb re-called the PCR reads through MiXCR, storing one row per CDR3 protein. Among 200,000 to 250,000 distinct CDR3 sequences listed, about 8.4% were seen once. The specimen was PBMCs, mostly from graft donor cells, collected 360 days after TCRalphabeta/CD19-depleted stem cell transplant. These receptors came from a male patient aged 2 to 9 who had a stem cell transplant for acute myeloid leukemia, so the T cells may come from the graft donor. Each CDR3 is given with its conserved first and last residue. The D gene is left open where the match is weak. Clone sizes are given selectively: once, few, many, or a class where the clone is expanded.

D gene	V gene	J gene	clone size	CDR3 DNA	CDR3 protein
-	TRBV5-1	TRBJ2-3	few	TGCGCCAGCTACCCAGAGGAGGTGTGGGACACAGATACGCAGTATTTT	CASYPEEVWDTDTQYF
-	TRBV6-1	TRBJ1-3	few	TGTGCCAGCAGCTCCGCGGACGGAAACACCATATATTTT	CASSSADGNTIYF
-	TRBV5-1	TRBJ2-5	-	TGCGCCAGTCGGCTAGTTGTCCTCCAAGAGACCCAGTACTTC	CASRLVVLQETQYF
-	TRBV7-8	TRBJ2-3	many	TGTGCCAGCAGCTACGGGACAACTAGCACAGATACGCAGTATTTT	CASSYGTTSTDTQYF
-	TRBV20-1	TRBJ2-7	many	TGCAGTGCTAGGCTAGCGACCTACGAGCAGTACTTC	CSARLATYEQYF
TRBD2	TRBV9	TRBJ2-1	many	TGTGCCAGCAGCGCCACCGGGACTAGCGGATACAATGAGCAGTTCTTC	CASSATGTSGYNEQFF
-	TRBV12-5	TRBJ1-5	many	TGTGCTAGTGGTTTGGAGGGGCCCCAGCATTTT	CASGLEGPQHF
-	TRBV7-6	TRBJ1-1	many	TGTGCCAGCAGCTTATTATCGGCGAACACTGAAGCTTTCTTT	CASSLLSANTEAFF
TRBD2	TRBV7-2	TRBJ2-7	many	TGTGCCAGCAGCTTAACAGCGGGAGTGGGGGAGCAGTACTTC	CASSLTAGVGEQYF
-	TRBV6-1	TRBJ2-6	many	TGTGCCAGCAGACAGACAGGCTCTGGGGCCAACGTCCTGACTTTC	CASRQTGSGANVLTF
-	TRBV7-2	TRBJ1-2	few	TGTGCCAGCAGCTTGACGGTGTATGGCTACACCTTC	CASSLTVYGYTF
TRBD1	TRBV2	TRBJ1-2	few	TGTGCCAGCAGTCGGCGACAGGGCCCCCTATTCTATGGCTACACCTTC	CASSRRQGPLFYGYTF
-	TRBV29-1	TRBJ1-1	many	TGCAGCGTTACACCTCCCCGGGTGAACACTGAAGCTTTCTTT	CSVTPPRVNTEAFF
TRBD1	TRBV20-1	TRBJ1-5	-	TGCAGTGCACAGAGGGACAGGGGACAGCCCCAGCATTTT	CSAQRDRGQPQHF
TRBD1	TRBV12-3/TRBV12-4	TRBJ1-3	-	TGTGCCAGCAGTTTACGGCCGACAGGGATCGCTGGAAACACCATATATTTT	CASSLRPTGIAGNTIYF
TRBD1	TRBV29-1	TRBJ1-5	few	TGCAGCGTTCAGGGGGAAAATCAGCCCCAGCATTTT	CSVQGENQPQHF
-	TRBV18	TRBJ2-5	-	TGTGCCAGCTCGCAGCGGAAAGAGACCCAGTACTTC	CASSQRKETQYF
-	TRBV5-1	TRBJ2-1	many	TGCGCCAGCGGGGACGGGAAGGGGAATGAGCAGTTCTTC	CASGDGKGNEQFF
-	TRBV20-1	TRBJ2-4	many	TGCAGTGCTAGGATGACCGACCACCAATATGGGGACGCCAAAAACATTCAGTACTTC	CSARMTDHQYGDAKNIQYF
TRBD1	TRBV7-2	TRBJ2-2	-	TGTGCCAGCAGCTTAGCGCTGGGACAGGGCGCCGGGGAGCTGTTTTTT	CASSLALGQGAGELFF
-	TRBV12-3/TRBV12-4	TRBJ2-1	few	TGTGCCAGCAGTTTAGTATTTGCGGTCCATGAGCAGTTCTTC	CASSLVFAVHEQFF
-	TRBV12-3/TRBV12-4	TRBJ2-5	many	TGTGCCAGCGCCGACAGTAGCCAGACCCAGTACTTC	CASADSSQTQYF
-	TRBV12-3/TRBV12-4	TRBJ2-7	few	TGTGCCAGCAGTTTAGCGCTTAGGGCAGACGAGCAGTACTTC	CASSLALRADEQYF
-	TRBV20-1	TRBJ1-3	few	TGCAGTGCTAGTAGGACGGGTGGGCCTATGAGCTCTGGAAACACCATATATTTT	CSASRTGGPMSSGNTIYF
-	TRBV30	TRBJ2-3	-	TGTGCCTGGAGTACCCTACTCACAGATACGCAGTATTTT	CAWSTLLTDTQYF
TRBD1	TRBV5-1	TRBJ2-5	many	TGCGCCAGCAGAAGACAGGGGAGTCCGGAGACCCAGTACTTC	CASRRQGSPETQYF
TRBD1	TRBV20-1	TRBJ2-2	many	TGCAGTGCTAGAGCCACCCCGGGACAGTCGAACACCGGGGAGCTGTTTTTT	CSARATPGQSNTGELFF
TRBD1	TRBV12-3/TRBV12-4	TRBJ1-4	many	TGTGCCAGCAGTCCTCAGGGGGCTGAAAAACTGTTTTTT	CASSPQGAEKLFF
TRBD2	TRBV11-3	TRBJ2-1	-	TGTGCCAGCAGCCCACGGGGGGGGACCAATGAGCAGTTCTTC	CASSPRGGTNEQFF
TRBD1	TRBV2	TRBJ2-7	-	TGTGCCAGCAATACGGTGAGGACAGGGCTTACTTACGAGCAGTACTTC	CASNTVRTGLTYEQYF
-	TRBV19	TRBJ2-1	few	TGTGCCAGTAGTATGTCGCACCGCGAGCAGTTCTTC	CASSMSHREQFF
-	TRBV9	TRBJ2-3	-	TGTGCCAGCAGCCTAGGGCACTGGAGGACAGATACGCAGTATTTT	CASSLGHWRTDTQYF
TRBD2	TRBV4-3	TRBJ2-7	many	TGCGCCAGCAGCCTTCGGACTAGCGCCTACGAGCAGTACTTC	CASSLRTSAYEQYF
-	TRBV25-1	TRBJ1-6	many	TGTGCCAGCAGTGATACGGGACCGGGGGAGAATTCACCCCTCCACTTT	CASSDTGPGENSPLHF
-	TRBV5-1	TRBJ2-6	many	TGCGCCAGCAGCCCCCCAGACAGCTCTGGGGCCAACGTCCTGACTTTC	CASSPPDSSGANVLTF
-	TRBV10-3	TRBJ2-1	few	TGTGCCATCAGTGAGTCTAGGAGCTCCTACAATGAGCAGTTCTTC	CAISESRSSYNEQFF
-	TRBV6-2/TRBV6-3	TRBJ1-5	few	TGTGCCAGCGCGCTAGGGGGCAATCAGCCCCAGCATTTT	CASALGGNQPQHF
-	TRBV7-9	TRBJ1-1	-	TGTGCCAGCAGCTTAGCGCTCTGGAAGGGGAACACTGAAGCTTTCTTT	CASSLALWKGNTEAFF
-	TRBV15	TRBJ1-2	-	TGTGCCACCAGCAGAGCACCAGGGAGAGGGACTTCGGTCTATGGCTACACCTTC	CATSRAPGRGTSVYGYTF
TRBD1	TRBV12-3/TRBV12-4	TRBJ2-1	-	TGTGCCAGCAGTTCACCGGGACAGGGCCACTACAATGAGCAGTTCTTC	CASSSPGQGHYNEQFF
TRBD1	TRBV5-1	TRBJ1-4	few	TGCGCCAGCAGCCCCCGGGACAGCCTAAGATCGGAAGAAAAACTGTTTTTT	CASSPRDSLRSEEKLFF